The 26 T cell receptor beta chains listed next were all sequenced from one sample in a study of glioma-infiltrating T cells after dendritic cell vaccination. The data were produced by immunoSEQ multiplex PCR, yet TCRdb's version contains in-frame clones alone and is incomplete. The data hold just under 85,000 clones, with around 90% observed a single time. The sample consisted of blood, taken before dendritic cell vaccination. These TCRs come from a human donor with glioblastoma.

The gene calls are TRBV12-5 and TRBJ1-1, with a weak D call TRBD1 (6 bases). V lost 6 bases and J lost 4, with 24 bases in between. Per the germline V gene, CDR1 is LGHNT and CDR2 is FRNRAP. The CDR3 has 17 residues. The CDR3 sequence: CASGRAPGTWGSTEAFF. As DNA, the CDR3 is TGTGCTAGTGGGCGAGCCCCCGGGACATGGGGCAGCACTGAAGCTTTCTTT.

The chain recombines TRBV5-1 with TRBJ2-5, with D hard to call. The CDR3 has 14 residues. V was clipped by 0 bases and J by 5 bases, with 11 bases between them. Germline V gene lookup returns CDR1 SGHRS and CDR2 YFSETQ. In DNA, the CDR3 is TGCGCCAGCAGCTTGGAGGTCAGGTCCGAGACCCAGTACTTC. This gives the protein CASSLEVRSETQYF.

The V and J genes are TRBV11-3 and TRBJ2-3, with a weak D call TRBD2 (6 bases). CDR1 SGHNT and CDR2 YENEEA come from the germline V gene. The ends were cut back, 5 bases at V and 2 bases at J, with 14 bases in the middle. This CDR3 region has 15 residues. As DNA, the CDR3 is TGTGCCAGCAGCGGGCAGGGAGGTATCACAGATACGCAGTATTTT. Protein: CASSGQGGITDTQYF.

The chain employs TRBV7-6 and TRBJ2-7, with D perhaps matching TRBD1 (7 bases). Germline CDR1 reads SGHVS; CDR2 reads FNYEAQ. The CDR3 has 14 amino acids. V lost 4 bases and J lost 4, with 14 bases in between. The chain's CDR3 is CASSSQGGAYEQYF. In DNA, the CDR3 is TGTGCCAGCAGCTCGCAGGGGGGAGCATACGAGCAGTACTTC. Full variable domain (rest looked up from reference TRBV7-6 and TRBJ2-7): GAGVSQSPRYKVTKRGQDVALRCDPISGHVSLYWYRQALGQGPEFLTYFNYEAQQDKSGLPNDRFSAERPEGSISTLTIQRTEQRDSAMYRCASSSQGGAYEQYFGPGTRLTVT.

This chain uses TRBV10-3 with TRBJ2-1; D possibly corresponds to TRBD1 (6 bases). The CDR3 consists of 16 residues. Germline V CDR1 and CDR2: ENHRY, SYGVKD. The V and J ends lost 0 bases and 3 bases respectively, with 12 bases between them. In DNA form, the CDR3 reads TGTGCCATCAGTGAGTCGGGCAGGGGCCTCTACAATGAGCAGTTCTTC. Translated: CAISESGRGLYNEQFF.

The chain is built from TRBV19 and TRBJ1-3; D is unresolved. The germline V gene has CDR1 LNHDA and CDR2 SQIVND (reference sequence). The CDR3 consists of 14 residues. With 5 bases removed from V and 0 bases from J, the gap between germline ends came to 8 bases. The CDR3: CASSPGFSGNTIYF. CDR3 in DNA: TGTGCCAGTAGTCCGGGGTTCTCTGGAAACACCATATATTTT.

The V call is TRBV5-1, the J call TRBJ2-3; TRBD1 agrees at 7 bases. CDR3 length: 15 residues. J lost 2 bases, V lost 2 bases, and 5 bases had no gene match. Looked up from germline, CDR1 is SGHRS and CDR2 is YFSETQ. The CDR3 region has the DNA TGCGCCAGCAGCTTACCCGGGACAGTCACAGATACGCAGTATTTT. It specifies CASSLPGTVTDTQYF. The whole variable domain, remainder taken from reference TRBV5-1 and TRBJ2-3, is KAGVTQTPRYLIKTRGQQVTLSCSPISGHRSVSWYQQTPGQGLQFLFEYFSETQRNKGNFPGRFSGRQFSNSRSEMNVSTLELGDSALYLCASSLPGTVTDTQYFGPGTRLTVL.

The rearrangement joins TRBV7-8 to TRBJ2-1; 9 bases are a match to TRBD1. Germline-derived CDR1 and CDR2 are SGHVS and FQNEAQ. V lost 5 bases, J lost 2 bases, and 1 base stayed unmatched. The CDR3 loop spans 14 amino acids. The DNA for the CDR3 is TGTGCCAGCAGCAACAGGGGGCCCTACAATGAGCAGTTCTTC. Its translation: CASSNRGPYNEQFF. The whole variable domain, remainder taken from reference TRBV7-8 and TRBJ2-1, is GAGVSQSPRYKVAKRGQDVALRCDPISGHVSLFWYQQALGQGPEFLTYFQNEAQLDKSGLPSDRFFAERPEGSVSTLKIQRTQQEDSAVYLCASSNRGPYNEQFFGPGTRLTVL.

This clone was detected once. The V call is TRBV6-1, the J call TRBJ2-2; D is perhaps TRBD2 (5 bases). The CDR3 consists of 14 residues. The V end was cut by 4 bases, the J end by 9 bases, with 15 bases between. Germline V CDR1 and CDR2: MNHNS, SASEGT. The CDR3 sequence: CASSADGGTRELFF. In DNA, the CDR3 is TGTGCCAGCAGTGCGGACGGAGGTACCAGGGAGCTGTTTTTT.

This chain links TRBV5-6 with TRBJ1-2; 8 nucleotides match TRBD1. This CDR3 contains 14 residues. The germline V gene has CDR1 SGHDT and CDR2 YYEEEE. Unmatched junction bases numbered 6, after V lost 4 bases and J lost 4 bases. This CDR3 reads CASSPRQGLYGYTF. DNA of the CDR3: TGTGCCAGCAGCCCTAGACAGGGGCTCTATGGCTACACCTTC.

This clone was detected once. The rearrangement joins TRBV5-6 to TRBJ2-4; D perhaps matches TRBD1 (6 bases). This CDR3 comprises 17 residues. V was trimmed by 0 bases and J by 2 bases, leaving 15 bases between them. The germline V gene has CDR1 SGHDT and CDR2 YYEEEE. DNA for the CDR3: TGTGCCAGCAGCTTGGGGAGTGAGGGGACAACCAAAAACATTCAGTACTTC. It encodes CASSLGSEGTTKNIQYF.

CDR3 nucleotide sequence: TGTGCCAGTAGTATAGATCTGACAGTAGTTGATACGCAGTATTTT. Its protein is CASSIDLTVVDTQYF. The chain employs TRBV19 and TRBJ2-3, with D perhaps matching TRBD1 (5 bases). This CDR3 contains 15 residues. Germline CDR1 is LNHDA and CDR2 is SQIVND (reference sequence). V was cut by 0 bases and J by 6 bases, with 13 bases left in between.

The rearrangement links TRBV18 to TRBJ1-2; the match to TRBD1 covers 8 bases. Germline CDR1 reads KGHSH; CDR2 reads LQKENI. The J segment lost 5 bases and the V segment lost 3 bases, leaving 2 bases of the junction unmatched. This CDR3 is 13 amino acids long. The CDR3 here is CASSPDRAYGYTF. CDR3 nucleotides: TGTGCCAGCTCACCGGACAGGGCATATGGCTACACCTTC. The whole variable domain, remainder taken from reference TRBV18 and TRBJ1-2, is NAGVMQNPRHLVRRRGQEARLRCSPMKGHSHVYWYRQLPEEGLKFMVYLQKENIIDESGMPKERFSAEFPKEGPSILRIQQVVRGDSAAYFCASSPDRAYGYTFGSGTRLTVV.

The chain links TRBV11-3 to TRBJ2-1; TRBD2 agrees at 8 bases. CDR1 is SGHNT and CDR2 is YENEEA in the germline V gene. V trimming: 3 bases; J trimming: 3 bases; junction bases outside the gene matches: 4. This CDR3 comprises 15 residues. CDR3 loop: CASSFLAGGYNEQFF. The CDR3 DNA is TGTGCCAGCAGCTTCTTGGCGGGAGGCTACAATGAGCAGTTCTTC.

The chain links TRBV6-6 to TRBJ2-7; 8 bases align to TRBD2. CDR1 is MNHNY, CDR2 SVGAGI, per germline (reference sequence). This CDR3 spans 13 amino acids. The ends lost 6 bases at V and 3 bases at J; junction bases unmatched: 4. The CDR3 DNA sequence: TGTGCCAGCAGAGCGGGAGTCGGCTACGAGCAGTACTTC. It is translated as CASRAGVGYEQYF.

The chain joins TRBV27 to TRBJ2-7, with 10 bases matching TRBD2. The CDR3 is made up of 13 amino acids. The J segment lost 5 bases and the V segment lost 6 bases, leaving 4 bases of the junction unmatched. The V gene's germline CDR1 is MNHEY and CDR2 SMNVEV (reference sequence). The CDR3 loop is CASRLAGANEQYF. DNA of the CDR3: TGTGCCAGCAGGCTAGCGGGGGCCAACGAGCAGTACTTC.

The rearrangement links TRBV12-2 to TRBJ1-2; TRBD1 is the table's D call, not checked against the DNA. TRBV12-2 is shown as a pseudogene. This CDR3 has 17 amino acids. CDR3 sequence reads: CASRLALPQVNTYGYTF. The CDR3 region has the DNA TGTGCAAGTCGCTTAGCGTTACCCCAGGTCAACACCTATGGCTACACCTTC.

In its sample, this clone was seen once. The rearrangement links TRBV29-1 to TRBJ2-1, with D possibly being TRBD1 (5 bases). CDR1 is SQVTM and CDR2 is ANQGSEA in the germline V gene. The V end lost 7 bases, the J end lost 2 bases, and 18 bases lay between the germline ends. This CDR3 contains 15 residues. CDR3 in DNA: TGCAGCGAGGGTGGGGCGAGGTCGACCTACAATGAGCAGTTCTTC. Encoded protein: CSEGGARSTYNEQFF.

The CDR3, as DNA: TGTGCCAGTAGTATAGTGGAGGGTTTACAGCATTTT. It codes for CASSIVEGLQHF. This sequence joins TRBV19 and TRBJ1-5; D gene uncertain. Trimming stripped 1 base from V and 13 bases from J, with 11 bases between. The germline CDR1 and CDR2 sequences are LNHDA and SQIVND (reference sequence). The CDR3 has 12 amino acids.

The genes are TRBV7-9 and TRBJ2-5, with D tentatively TRBD1 (6 bases). Between the trimmed V and J ends, which lost 4 bases and 2 bases, there was a span of 11 bases. The CDR3 totals 14 residues. Germline V gene sequence: CDR1 SEHNR, CDR2 FQNEAQ (reference sequence). This CDR3 is CASSSTGIQETQYF. In nucleotides, the CDR3 is TGTGCCAGCAGCTCTACAGGGATACAAGAGACCCAGTACTTC.

This clone was observed a single time. The chain links TRBV6-5 to TRBJ2-1; 13 nucleotides line up with TRBD2. This CDR3 has 16 residues. With 2 bases clipped from V and 5 bases from J, the junction kept 3 bases outside the gene matches. CDR1 is MNHEY, CDR2 SVGAGI, per germline. The CDR3 region has the DNA TGTGCCAGCAGTTACCTGGGGACTAGCGGGGACAATGAGCAGTTCTTC. Protein product: CASSYLGTSGDNEQFF.

This chain links TRBV7-9 with TRBJ1-2; D is perhaps TRBD1 (5 bases). The CDR3 covers 13 residues. Germline CDR1 SEHNR, CDR2 FQNEAQ (reference sequence). V lost 0 bases and J 6 bases, leaving 8 bases between the germline ends. CDR3 in DNA: TGTGCCAGCAGCTTAGCTGGGGCAGATGGCTACACCTTC. Its translation: CASSLAGADGYTF.

The chain carries TRBV5-1 and TRBJ1-2, with 12 nucleotides matching TRBD1. CDR1 is SGHRS, CDR2 YFSETQ, per germline. V lost 4 bases and J lost 4; bases outside the gene matches: 5. The length of the CDR3 is 15 residues. The CDR3 DNA follows: TGCGCCAGCAGCAGAGGGACAGGGGGCCTCTATGGCTACACCTTC. Translated, it gives CASSRGTGGLYGYTF.

The table lists this clone with a few counts. The rearrangement uses TRBV28 and TRBJ2-7, with TRBD1 matching over 9 bases. Germline V gene data show CDR1 as MDHEN and CDR2 as SYDVKM. Losses at the gene ends were 5 bases for V and 1 base for J; bases not matched to a gene: 6. This CDR3 region has 15 residues. The DNA for the CDR3 is TGTGCCAGCAGTAGCCGACAGGGGGGTTCCTACGAGCAGTACTTC. Its protein product is CASSSRQGGSYEQYF.

This clone has more than one count but fewer than ten. V and J are TRBV27 and TRBJ2-2, with 8 bases lining up with TRBD2. Germline V gives CDR1 MNHEY, CDR2 SMNVEV (reference sequence). This CDR3 region has 18 residues. V gave up 0 bases and J gave up 4 bases; unmatched junction bases: 10. The DNA for the CDR3 is TGTGCCAGCAGTTTATCGAATGGGGCGGGAGGCTCCACCGGGGAGCTGTTTTTT. This codes for CASSLSNGAGGSTGELFF.

Only one count was recorded for this clone. The chain has TRBV19 and TRBJ1-4; D is ambiguous. Germline assignment: CDR1 LNHDA and CDR2 SQIVND (reference sequence). This CDR3 is 16 amino acids long. V shed 3 bases and J shed 1 base, with 12 bases lying between them. The CDR3 bases are TGTGCCAGTAGTATCAGTCTAGAGAAAACTAATGAAAAACTGTTTTTT. Translating gives CASSISLEKTNEKLFF.